These T cell receptor beta chains were read from a single sample in a study of blood T cells in healthy people across ages. TCRdb re-derived calls from the 5' RACE reads in MiXCR, one entry per CDR3 protein. This repertoire shows around 800,000 distinct CDR3 sequences, roughly 60% found once; its top ten account for about a quarter. The sample was blood. The source of these receptors is a young man in good health. Both conserved end residues are trimmed from each CDR3. The order of the fields is V gene, CDR3 protein.

TRBV24-1,ATSDPRTSGGSYNEQY
TRBV6-2/TRBV6-3,ASRPTMNTEAF
TRBV12-3/TRBV12-4,ASRLEYEQY
TRBV25-1,ASRHPDSEYEQY
TRBV28,ASSSSGATWGYEQY
TRBV7-9,ASSSPSQRGGYNEQF
TRBV20-1,SAKTSGRAGGTDTQY
TRBV6-1,ASTRTSPGETQY
TRBV6-6,ASSFGGGGKNSPLH
TRBV4-3,ASSQEAGLNNQPQH
TRBV2,ASSVNLVTSRNIQY
TRBV12-3/TRBV12-4,ASTGTGRNSPLH
TRBV12-3/TRBV12-4,ASSLGDMGKVEQY
TRBV2,ASSDVVPLH
TRBV7-9,ASSLELAGGLYEQY
TRBV5-1,ASSPGGGIGLYEQY
TRBV10-3,AISESIGQGAFDIQY
TRBV28,ASSYIAGGNDEQF
TRBV9,ASSATGAQPRNEQF
TRBV28,ASSDREGIYEQY
TRBV6-2/TRBV6-3,ASSYRAGISYEQY
TRBV24-1,ATSDHSSYEQY
TRBV20-1,SASRLAGGRQETQY
TRBV7-9,ASSPGTENYGYT
TRBV12-3/TRBV12-4,ASSSDRKGGSDTQY
TRBV6-5,ASSYTRTSGGDEQF
TRBV4-2,ASTTGFGANVLT
TRBV6-6,ASSAVGGNSEQY
TRBV10-3,ATDGRGDTQY
TRBV2,ASSEVGQLNSPLH
TRBV5-1,ASSLVSGESGIQY
TRBV20-1,SATSVGGETQY
TRBV13,ASSPGRARGYT
TRBV28,ASSLSPGPSYEQY
TRBV9,ASSPGGRGGNEQY
TRBV15,ATSRVVKRPLFYNEQF
TRBV20-1,SARDQVGGGGTDTQY
TRBV20-1,SAPGDKYYEQY
TRBV7-2,ASSPLVNEQF
TRBV14,ASSQDLSGDYEQY
TRBV29-1,SVVPPEGGWTEAF
TRBV4-1,ASSAPSRGYGYT
TRBV9,ASSVTGEEQY
TRBV6-5,ASSPIADYTEAF
TRBV18,ASSSNSNTANYGYT
TRBV5-1,ASSIAGNQETQY
TRBV7-9,ASSRLGTGEQY
TRBV10-3,AVEGYSYEQY
TRBV4-1,ASSQEPSYEQY